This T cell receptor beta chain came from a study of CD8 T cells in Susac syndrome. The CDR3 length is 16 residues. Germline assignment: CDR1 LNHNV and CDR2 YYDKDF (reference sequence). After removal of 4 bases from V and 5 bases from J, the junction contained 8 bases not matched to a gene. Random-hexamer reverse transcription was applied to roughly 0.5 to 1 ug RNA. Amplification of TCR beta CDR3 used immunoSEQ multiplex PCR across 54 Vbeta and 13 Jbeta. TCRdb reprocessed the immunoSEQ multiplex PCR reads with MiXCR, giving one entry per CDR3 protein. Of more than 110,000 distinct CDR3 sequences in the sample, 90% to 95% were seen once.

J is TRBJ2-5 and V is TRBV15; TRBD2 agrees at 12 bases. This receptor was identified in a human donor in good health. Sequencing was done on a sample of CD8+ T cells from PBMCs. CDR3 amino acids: CATSIRLAGDLETQYF. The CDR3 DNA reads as TGTGCCACCAGCATACGACTAGCGGGAGATTTGGAGACCCAGTACTTC.